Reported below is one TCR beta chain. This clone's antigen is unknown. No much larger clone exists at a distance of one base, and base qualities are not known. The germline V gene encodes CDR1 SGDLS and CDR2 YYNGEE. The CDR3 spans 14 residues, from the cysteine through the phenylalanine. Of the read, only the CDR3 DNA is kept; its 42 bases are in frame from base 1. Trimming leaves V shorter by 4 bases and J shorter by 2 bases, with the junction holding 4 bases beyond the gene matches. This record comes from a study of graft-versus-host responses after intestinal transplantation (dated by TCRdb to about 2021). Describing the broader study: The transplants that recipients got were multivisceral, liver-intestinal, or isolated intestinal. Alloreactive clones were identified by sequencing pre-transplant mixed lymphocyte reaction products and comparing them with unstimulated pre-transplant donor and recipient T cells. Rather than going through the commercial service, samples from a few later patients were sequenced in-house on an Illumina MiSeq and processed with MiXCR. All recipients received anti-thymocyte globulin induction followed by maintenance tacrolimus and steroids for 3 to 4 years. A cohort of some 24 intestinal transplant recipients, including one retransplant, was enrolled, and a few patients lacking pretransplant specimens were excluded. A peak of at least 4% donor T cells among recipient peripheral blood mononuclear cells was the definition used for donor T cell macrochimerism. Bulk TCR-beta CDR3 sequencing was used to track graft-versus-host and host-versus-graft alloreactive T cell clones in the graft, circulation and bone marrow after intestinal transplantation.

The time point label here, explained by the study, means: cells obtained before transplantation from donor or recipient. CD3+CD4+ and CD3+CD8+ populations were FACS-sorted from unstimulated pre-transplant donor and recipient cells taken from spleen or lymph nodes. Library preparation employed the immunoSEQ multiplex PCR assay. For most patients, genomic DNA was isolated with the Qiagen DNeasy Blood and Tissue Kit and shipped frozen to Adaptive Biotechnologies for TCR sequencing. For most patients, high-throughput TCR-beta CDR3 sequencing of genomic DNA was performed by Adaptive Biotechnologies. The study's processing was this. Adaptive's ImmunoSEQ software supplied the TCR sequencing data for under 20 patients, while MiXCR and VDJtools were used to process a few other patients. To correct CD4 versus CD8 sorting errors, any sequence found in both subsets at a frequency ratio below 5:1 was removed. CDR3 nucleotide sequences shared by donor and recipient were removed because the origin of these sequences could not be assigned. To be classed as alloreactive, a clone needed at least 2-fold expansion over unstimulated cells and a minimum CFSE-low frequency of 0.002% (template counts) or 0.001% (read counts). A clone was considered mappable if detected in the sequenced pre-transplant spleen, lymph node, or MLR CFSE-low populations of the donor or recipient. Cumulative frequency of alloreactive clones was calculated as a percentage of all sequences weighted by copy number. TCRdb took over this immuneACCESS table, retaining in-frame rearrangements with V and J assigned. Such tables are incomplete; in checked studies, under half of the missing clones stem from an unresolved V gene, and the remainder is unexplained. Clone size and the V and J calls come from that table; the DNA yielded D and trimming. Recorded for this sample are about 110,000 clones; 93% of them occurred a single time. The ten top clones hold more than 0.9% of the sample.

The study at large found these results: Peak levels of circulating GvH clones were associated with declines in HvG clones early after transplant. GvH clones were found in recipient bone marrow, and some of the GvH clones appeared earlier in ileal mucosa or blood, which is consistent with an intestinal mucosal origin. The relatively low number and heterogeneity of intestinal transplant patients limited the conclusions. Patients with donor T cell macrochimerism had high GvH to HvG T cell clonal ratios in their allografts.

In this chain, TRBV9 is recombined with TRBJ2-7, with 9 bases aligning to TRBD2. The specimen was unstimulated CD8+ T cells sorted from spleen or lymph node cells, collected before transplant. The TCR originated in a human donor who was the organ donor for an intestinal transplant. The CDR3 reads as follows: CASSLAGDPYEQYF. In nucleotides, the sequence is TGTGCCAGCAGCTTAGCGGGAGACCCCTACGAGCAGTACTTC.